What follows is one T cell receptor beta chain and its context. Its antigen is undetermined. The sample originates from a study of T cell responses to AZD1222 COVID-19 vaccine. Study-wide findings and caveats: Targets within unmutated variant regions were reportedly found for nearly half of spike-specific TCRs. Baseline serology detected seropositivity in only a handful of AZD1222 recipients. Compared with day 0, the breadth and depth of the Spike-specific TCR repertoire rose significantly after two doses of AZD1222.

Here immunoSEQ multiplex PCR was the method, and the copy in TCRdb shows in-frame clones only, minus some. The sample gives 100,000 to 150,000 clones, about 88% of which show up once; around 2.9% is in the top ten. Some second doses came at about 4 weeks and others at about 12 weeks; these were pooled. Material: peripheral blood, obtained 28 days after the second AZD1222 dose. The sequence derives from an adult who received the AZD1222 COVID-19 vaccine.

The chain's CDR3 is CASSLGRDYGYTF. CDR3 bases: TGTGCCAGCAGCCTGGGCAGGGACTATGGCTACACCTTC. The genes are TRBV27 and TRBJ1-2; a weak D match, TRBD1 (5 bases). Germline CDR1 MNHEY, CDR2 SMNVEV (reference sequence). CDR3 length equals 13 residues. V lost 6 bases to trimming and J lost 3 bases, with 11 bases between them.